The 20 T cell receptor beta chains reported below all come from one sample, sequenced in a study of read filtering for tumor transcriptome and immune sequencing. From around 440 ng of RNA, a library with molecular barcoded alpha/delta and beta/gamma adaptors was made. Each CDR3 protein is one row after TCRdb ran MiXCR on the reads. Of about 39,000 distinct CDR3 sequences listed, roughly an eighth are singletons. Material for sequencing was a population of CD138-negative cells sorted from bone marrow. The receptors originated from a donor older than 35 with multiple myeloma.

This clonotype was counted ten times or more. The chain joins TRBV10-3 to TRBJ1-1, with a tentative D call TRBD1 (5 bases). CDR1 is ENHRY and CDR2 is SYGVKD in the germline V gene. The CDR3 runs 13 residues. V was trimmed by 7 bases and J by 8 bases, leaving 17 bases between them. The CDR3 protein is CAITEGRASEAFF. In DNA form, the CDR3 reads TGTGCCATCACGGAGGGGCGGGCATCGGAAGCTTTCTTT.

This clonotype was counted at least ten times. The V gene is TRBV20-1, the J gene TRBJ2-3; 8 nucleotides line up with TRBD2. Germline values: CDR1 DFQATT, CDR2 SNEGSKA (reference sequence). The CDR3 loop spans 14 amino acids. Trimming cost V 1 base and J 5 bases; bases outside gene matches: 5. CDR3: CSARVAGRKDTQYF. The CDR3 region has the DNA TGCAGTGCTAGAGTAGCGGGACGAAAAGATACGCAGTATTTT.

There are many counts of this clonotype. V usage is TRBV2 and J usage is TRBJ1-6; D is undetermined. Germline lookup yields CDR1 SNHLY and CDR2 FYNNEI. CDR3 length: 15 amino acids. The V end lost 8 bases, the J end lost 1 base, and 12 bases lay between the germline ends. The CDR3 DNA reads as TGTGCCAGCGACGGGGATAGGTCCTATAATTCACCCCTCCACTTT. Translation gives CASDGDRSYNSPLHF.

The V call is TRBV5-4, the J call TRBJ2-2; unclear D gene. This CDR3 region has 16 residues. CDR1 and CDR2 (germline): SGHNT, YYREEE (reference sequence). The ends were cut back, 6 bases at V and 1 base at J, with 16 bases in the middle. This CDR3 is CASTSSRVGNTGELFF. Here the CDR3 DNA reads TGTGCCAGCACCTCCAGTAGGGTGGGGAACACCGGGGAGCTGTTTTTT. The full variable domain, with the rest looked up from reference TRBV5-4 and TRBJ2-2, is ETGVTQSPTHLIKTRGQQVTLRCSSQSGHNTVSWYQQALGQGPQFIFQYYREEENGRGNFPPRFSGLQFPNYSSELNVNALELDDSALYLCASTSSRVGNTGELFFGEGSRLTVL.

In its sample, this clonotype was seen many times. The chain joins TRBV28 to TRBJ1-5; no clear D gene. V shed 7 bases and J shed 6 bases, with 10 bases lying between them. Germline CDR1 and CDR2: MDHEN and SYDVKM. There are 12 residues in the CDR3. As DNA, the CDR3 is TGTGCCAGCACCTGGGGTACTCAGCCCCAGCATTTT. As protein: CASTWGTQPQHF.

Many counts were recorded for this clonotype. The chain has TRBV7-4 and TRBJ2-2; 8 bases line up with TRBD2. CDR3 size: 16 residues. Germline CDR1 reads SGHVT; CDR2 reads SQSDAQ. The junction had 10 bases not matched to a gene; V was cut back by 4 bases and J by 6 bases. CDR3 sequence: CASSSQGSGSPGELFF. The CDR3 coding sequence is TGTGCCAGCAGCTCTCAGGGGAGCGGGAGTCCCGGGGAGCTGTTTTTT.

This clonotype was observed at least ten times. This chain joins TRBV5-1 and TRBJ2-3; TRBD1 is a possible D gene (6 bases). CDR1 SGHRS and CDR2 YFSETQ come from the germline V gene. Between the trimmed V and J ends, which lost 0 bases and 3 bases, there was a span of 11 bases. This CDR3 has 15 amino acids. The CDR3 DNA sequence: TGCGCCAGCAGCTTGGAGGGGGTTAAGACAGATACGCAGTATTTT. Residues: CASSLEGVKTDTQYF.

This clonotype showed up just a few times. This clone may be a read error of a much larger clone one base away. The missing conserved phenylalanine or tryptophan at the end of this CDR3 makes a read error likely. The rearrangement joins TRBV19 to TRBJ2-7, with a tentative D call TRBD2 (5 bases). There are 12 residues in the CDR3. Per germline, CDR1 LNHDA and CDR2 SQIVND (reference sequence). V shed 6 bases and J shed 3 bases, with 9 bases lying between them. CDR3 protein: CASSPGVYEQYI. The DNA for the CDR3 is TGTGCCAGTAGCCCCGGGGTCTACGAGCAGTACATC.

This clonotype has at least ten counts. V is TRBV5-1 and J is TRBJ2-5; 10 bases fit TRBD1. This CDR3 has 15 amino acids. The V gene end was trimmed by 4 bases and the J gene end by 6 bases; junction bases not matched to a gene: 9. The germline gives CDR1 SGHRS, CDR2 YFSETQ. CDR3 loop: CASSMTGGAGKTQYF. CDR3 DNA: TGCGCCAGCAGCATGACAGGGGGCGCAGGAAAGACCCAGTACTTC. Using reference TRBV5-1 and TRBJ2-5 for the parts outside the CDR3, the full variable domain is KAGVTQTPRYLIKTRGQQVTLSCSPISGHRSVSWYQQTPGQGLQFLFEYFSETQRNKGNFPGRFSGRQFSNSRSEMNVSTLELGDSALYLCASSMTGGAGKTQYFGPGTRLLVL.

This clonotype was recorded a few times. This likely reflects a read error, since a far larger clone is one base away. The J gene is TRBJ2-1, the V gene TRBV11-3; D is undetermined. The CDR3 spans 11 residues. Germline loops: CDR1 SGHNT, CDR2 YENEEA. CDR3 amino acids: CASSRDNGQFF. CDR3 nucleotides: TGTGCCAGCAGTCGTGACAATGGGCAGTTCTTC.

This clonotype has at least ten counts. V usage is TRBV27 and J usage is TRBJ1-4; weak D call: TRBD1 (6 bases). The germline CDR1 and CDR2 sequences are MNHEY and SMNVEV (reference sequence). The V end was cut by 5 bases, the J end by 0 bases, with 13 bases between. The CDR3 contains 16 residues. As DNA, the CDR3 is TGTGCCAGCAGTACCAAGGACAGTGCAACTAATGAAAAACTGTTTTTT. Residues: CASSTKDSATNEKLFF.

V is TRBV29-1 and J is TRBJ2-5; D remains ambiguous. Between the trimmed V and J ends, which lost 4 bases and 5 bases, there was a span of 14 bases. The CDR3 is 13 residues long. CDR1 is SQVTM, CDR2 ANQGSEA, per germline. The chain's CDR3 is CSVAVGPGETQYF. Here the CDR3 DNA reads TGCAGCGTTGCCGTCGGGCCCGGGGAGACCCAGTACTTC.

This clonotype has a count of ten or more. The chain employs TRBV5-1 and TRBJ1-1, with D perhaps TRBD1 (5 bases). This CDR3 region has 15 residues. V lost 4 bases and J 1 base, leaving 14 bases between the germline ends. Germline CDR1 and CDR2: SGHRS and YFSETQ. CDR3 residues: CASSPTTVRNTEAFF. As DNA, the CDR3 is TGCGCCAGCAGCCCGACGACAGTGAGGAACACTGAAGCTTTCTTT.

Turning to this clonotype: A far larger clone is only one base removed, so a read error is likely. The CDR3 region is CASSRPLRETEAFF. DNA for the CDR3: TGTGCCAGCAGCCGACCCCTCAGGGAGACTGAAGCTTTCTTT. The chain is built from TRBV6-2 or TRBV6-3 and TRBJ1-6; a weak D match, TRBD1 (5 bases). The J call may be in error: the DNA end matches TRBJ1-1 better. The CDR3 is made up of 14 amino acids. Per germline, CDR1 MNHEY and CDR2 SVGEGT.

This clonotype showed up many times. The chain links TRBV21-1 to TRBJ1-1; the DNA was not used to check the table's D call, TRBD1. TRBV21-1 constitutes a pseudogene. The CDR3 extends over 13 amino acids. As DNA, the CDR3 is TGTGCCAGCCCGATTCCCAGGGGCACTGAAGCTTTCTTT. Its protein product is CASPIPRGTEAFF.

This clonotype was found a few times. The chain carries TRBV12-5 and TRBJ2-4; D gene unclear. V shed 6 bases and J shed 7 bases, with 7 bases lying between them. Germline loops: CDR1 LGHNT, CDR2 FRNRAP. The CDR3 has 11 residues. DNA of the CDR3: TGTGCTAGTGGGCACAATAACATTCAGTACTTC. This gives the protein CASGHNNIQYF.

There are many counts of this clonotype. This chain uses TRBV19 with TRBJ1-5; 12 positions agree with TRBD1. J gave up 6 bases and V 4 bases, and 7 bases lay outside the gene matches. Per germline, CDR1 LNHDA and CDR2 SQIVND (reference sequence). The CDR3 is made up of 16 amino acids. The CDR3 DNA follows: TGTGCCAGTAGTACCGGGACAGGGGGCATAAGTCAGCCCCAGCATTTT. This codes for CASSTGTGGISQPQHF.

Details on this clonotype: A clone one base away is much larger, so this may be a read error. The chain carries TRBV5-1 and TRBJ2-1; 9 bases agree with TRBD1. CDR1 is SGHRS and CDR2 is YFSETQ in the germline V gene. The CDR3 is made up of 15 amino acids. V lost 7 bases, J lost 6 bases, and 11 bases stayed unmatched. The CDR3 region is CASGTGQGKFNEQFF. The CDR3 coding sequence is TGCGCCAGCGGCACGGGACAGGGTAAATTCAATGAGCAGTTCTTC.

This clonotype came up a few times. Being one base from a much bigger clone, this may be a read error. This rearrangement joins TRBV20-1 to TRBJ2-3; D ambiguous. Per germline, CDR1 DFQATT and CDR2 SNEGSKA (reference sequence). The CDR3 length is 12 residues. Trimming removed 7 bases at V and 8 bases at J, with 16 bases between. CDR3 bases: TGCAGTGTTAAGGTCACGTCGGGTACGCAGTATTTT. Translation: CSVKVTSGTQYF.

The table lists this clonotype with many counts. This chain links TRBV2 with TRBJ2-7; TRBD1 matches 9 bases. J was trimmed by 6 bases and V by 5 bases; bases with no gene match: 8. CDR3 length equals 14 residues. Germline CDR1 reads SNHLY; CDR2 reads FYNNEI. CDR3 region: CASSRLTGGSEQYF. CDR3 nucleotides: TGTGCCAGCAGTAGATTGACAGGGGGGAGCGAGCAGTACTTC.